This T cell receptor (beta chain) was identified during a study of memory CD4+ T cells and cytomegalovirus serostatus. Repertoires were generated with immunoSEQ multiplex PCR, while TCRdb's copy carries only in-frame clones and drops some. Among 75,000 to 95,000 clones, 80% were seen once, and the ten largest hold about 0.72%. The CDR3 covers 13 residues. Germline CDR1 GTSNPN, CDR2 SVGIG (reference sequence). Losses at the gene ends were 2 bases for V and 11 bases for J; bases not matched to a gene: 4. The sort gate was single viable CD3+CD4+CD8-CD45RO+ cells for memory CD4+ T cells. Total CD4+ T cells were enriched by CD4 positive selection.

This TCR came from an adult in good health and CMV-seronegative. What was sequenced was memory CD4+ T cells from blood. The chain is built from TRBV30 and TRBJ2-1; 12 positions agree with TRBD2. DNA for the CDR3: TGTGCCTGGAGTTACGGACTAGCGGGGCAGCAGTTCTTC. Its protein is CAWSYGLAGQQFF.